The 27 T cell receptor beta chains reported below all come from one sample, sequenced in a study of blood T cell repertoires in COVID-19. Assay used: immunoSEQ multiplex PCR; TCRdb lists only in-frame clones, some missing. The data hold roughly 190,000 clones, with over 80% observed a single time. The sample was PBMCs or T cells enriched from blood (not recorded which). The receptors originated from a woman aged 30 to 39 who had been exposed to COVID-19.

The CDR3 loop reads CASSPQVVNTEAFF. The CDR3 nucleotides read TGTGCCAGTAGTCCCCAGGTTGTGAACACTGAAGCTTTCTTT. This chain joins TRBV19 and TRBJ1-1, with D uncertain. V lost 5 bases and J 0 bases, leaving 10 bases between the germline ends. Looked up from germline, CDR1 is LNHDA and CDR2 is SQIVND (reference sequence). This CDR3 is built from 14 residues. The variable domain in full, completed from reference TRBV19 and TRBJ1-1, reads DGGITQSPKYLFRKEGQNVTLSCEQNLNHDAMYWYRQDPGQGLRLIYYSQIVNDFQKGDIAEGYSVSREKKESFPLTVTSAQKNPTAFYLCASSPQVVNTEAFFGQGTRLTVV.

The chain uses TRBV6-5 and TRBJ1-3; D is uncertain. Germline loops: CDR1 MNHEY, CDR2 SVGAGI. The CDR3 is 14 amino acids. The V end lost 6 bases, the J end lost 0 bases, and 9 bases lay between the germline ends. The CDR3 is CASRKLISGNTIYF. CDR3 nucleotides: TGTGCCAGCAGAAAGCTAATCTCTGGAAACACCATATATTTT.

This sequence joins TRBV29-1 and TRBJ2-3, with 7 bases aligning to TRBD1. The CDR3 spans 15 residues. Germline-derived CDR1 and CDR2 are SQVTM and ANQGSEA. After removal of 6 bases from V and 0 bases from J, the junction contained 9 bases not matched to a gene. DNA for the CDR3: TGCAGCGTCCGACAGGGAACCTCTAGCACAGATACGCAGTATTTT. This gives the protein CSVRQGTSSTDTQYF.

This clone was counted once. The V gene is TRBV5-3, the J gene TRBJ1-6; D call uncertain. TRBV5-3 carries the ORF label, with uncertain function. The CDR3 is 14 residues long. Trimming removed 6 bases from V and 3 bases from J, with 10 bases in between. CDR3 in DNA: TGTGCCAGAACCTCAGGAAACTATAATTCACCCCTCCACTTT. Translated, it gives CARTSGNYNSPLHF.

Here the CDR3 reads CASSLDYSYEQYF. CDR3 DNA sequence: TGTGCCAGCAGCTTAGACTACTCCTACGAGCAGTACTTC. This rearrangement joins TRBV7-2 to TRBJ2-7, with D unresolved. The CDR3 covers 13 residues. Germline V gives CDR1 SGHTA, CDR2 FQGNSA. Trimming shortened V by 1 base and J by 0 bases, and 4 bases separated the two germline ends.

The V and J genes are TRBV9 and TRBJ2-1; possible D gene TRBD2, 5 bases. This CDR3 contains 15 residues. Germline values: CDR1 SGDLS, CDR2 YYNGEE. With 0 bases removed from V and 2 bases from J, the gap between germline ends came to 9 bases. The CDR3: CASSVAGFPYNEQFF. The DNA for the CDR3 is TGTGCCAGCAGCGTAGCGGGGTTCCCCTACAATGAGCAGTTCTTC.

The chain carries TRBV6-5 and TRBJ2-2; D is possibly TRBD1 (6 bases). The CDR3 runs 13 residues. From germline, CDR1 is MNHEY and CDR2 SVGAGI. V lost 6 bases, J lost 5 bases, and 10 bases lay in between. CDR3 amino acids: CASRQGITGELFF. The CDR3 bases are TGTGCCAGCAGACAGGGCATAACCGGGGAGCTGTTTTTT.

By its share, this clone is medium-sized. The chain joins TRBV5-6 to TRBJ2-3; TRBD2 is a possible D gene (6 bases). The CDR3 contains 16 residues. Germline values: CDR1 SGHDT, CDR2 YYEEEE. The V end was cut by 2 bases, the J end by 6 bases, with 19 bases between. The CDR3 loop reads CASSLKSALGGDTQYF. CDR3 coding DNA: TGTGCCAGCAGCTTAAAGTCGGCCCTCGGAGGGGATACGCAGTATTTT.

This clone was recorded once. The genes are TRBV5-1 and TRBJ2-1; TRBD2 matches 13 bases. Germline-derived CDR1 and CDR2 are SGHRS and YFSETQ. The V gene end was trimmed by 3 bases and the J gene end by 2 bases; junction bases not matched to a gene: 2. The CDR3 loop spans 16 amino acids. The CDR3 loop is CASSWGTSGAYNEQFF. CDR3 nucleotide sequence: TGCGCCAGCAGCTGGGGGACTAGCGGGGCCTACAATGAGCAGTTCTTC. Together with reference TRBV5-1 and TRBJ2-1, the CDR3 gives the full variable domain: KAGVTQTPRYLIKTRGQQVTLSCSPISGHRSVSWYQQTPGQGLQFLFEYFSETQRNKGNFPGRFSGRQFSNSRSEMNVSTLELGDSALYLCASSWGTSGAYNEQFFGPGTRLTVL.

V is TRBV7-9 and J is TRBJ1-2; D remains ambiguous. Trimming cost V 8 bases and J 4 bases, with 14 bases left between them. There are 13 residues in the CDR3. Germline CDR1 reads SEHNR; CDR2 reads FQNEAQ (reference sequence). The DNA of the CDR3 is TGTGCCAGCCTGAGGGAAGAGGGCTATGGCTACACCTTC. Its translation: CASLREEGYGYTF.

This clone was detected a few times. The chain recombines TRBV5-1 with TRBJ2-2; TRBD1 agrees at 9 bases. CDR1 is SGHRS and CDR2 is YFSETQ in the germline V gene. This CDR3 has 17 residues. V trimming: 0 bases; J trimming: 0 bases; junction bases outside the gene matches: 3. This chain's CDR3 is CASSLAYRGPNTGELFF. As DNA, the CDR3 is TGCGCCAGCAGCTTGGCGTACAGGGGGCCGAACACCGGGGAGCTGTTTTTT.

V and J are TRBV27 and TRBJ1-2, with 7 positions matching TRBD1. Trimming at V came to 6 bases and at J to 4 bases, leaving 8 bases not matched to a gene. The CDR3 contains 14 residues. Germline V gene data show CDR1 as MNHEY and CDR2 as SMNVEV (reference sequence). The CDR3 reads CASSSDRASYGYTF. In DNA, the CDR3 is TGTGCCAGCAGCTCCGACAGGGCTAGCTATGGCTACACCTTC.

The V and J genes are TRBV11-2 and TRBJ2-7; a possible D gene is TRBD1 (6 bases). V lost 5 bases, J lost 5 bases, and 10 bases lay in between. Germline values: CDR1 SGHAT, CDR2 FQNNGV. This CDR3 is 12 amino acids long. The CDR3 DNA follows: TGTGCCAGCAGCCCCAACAGGGACGAGCAGTACTTC. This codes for CASSPNRDEQYF. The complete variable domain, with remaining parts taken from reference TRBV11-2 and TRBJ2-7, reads EAGVAQSPRYKIIEKRQSVAFWCNPISGHATLYWYQQILGQGPKLLIQFQNNGVVDDSQLPKDRFSAERLKGVDSTLKIQPAKLEDSAVYLCASSPNRDEQYFGPGTRLTVT.

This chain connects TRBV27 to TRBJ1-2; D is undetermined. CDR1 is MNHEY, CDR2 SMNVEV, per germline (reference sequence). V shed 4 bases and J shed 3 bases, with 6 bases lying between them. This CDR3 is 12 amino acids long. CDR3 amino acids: CASSSSYYGYTF. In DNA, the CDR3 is TGTGCCAGCAGTTCGAGCTACTATGGCTACACCTTC.

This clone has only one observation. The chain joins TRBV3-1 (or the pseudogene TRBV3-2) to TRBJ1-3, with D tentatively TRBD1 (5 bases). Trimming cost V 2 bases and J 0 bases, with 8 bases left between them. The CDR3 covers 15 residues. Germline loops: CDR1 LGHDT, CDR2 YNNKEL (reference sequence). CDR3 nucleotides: TGTGCCAGCAGCCAACCGACAGACTCTGGAAACACCATATATTTT. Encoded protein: CASSQPTDSGNTIYF.

The CDR3 reads CASSLPGTGLNEQYF. In DNA form, the CDR3 reads TGTGCCAGCAGCCTCCCCGGGACAGGTCTTAACGAGCAGTACTTC. V gene TRBV5-4 combines with J gene TRBJ2-7; TRBD1 agrees at 8 bases. The V segment lost 4 bases and the J segment 5 bases; nucleotides outside the gene matches: 11. This CDR3 comprises 15 residues. CDR1 is SGHNT and CDR2 is YYREEE in the germline V gene (reference sequence).

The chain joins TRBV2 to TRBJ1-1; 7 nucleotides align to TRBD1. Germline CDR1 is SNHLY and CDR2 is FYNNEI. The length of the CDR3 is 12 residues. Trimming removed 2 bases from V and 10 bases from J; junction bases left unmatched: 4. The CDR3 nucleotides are TGTGCCAGCAGTGAAAGGGACAGTGGAGCTTTCTTT. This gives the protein CASSERDSGAFF.

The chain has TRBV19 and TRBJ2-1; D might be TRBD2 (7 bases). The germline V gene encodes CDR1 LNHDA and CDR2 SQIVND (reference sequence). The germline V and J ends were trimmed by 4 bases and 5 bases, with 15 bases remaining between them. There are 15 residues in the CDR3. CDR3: CASSKIGGRNNEQFF. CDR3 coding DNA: TGTGCCAGTAGTAAGATCGGGGGGCGGAACAATGAGCAGTTCTTC. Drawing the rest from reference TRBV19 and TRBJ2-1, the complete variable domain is DGGITQSPKYLFRKEGQNVTLSCEQNLNHDAMYWYRQDPGQGLRLIYYSQIVNDFQKGDIAEGYSVSREKKESFPLTVTSAQKNPTAFYLCASSKIGGRNNEQFFGPGTRLTVL.

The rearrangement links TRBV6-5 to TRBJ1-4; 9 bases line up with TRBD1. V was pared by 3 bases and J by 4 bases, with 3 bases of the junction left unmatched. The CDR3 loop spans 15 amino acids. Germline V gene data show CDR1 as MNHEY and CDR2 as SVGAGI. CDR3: CASSYRTGDNEKLFF. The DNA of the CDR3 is TGTGCCAGCAGTTATAGGACAGGGGATAATGAAAAACTGTTTTTT.

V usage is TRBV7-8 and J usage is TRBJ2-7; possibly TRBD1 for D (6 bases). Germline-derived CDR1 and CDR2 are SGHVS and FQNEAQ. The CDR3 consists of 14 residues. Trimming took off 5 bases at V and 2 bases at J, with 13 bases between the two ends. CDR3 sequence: CASSIRDTPYEQYF. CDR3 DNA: TGTGCCAGCAGCATCCGGGACACCCCCTACGAGCAGTACTTC.

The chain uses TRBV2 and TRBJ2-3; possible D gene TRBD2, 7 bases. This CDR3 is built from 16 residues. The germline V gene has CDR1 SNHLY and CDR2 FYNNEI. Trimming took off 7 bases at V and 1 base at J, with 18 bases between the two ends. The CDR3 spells CASTLGGALGTDTQYF. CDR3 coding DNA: TGTGCCAGCACGTTAGGGGGGGCCTTGGGCACAGATACGCAGTATTTT. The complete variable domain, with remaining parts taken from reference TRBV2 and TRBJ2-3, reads EPEVTQTPSHQVTQMGQEVILRCVPISNHLYFYWYRQILGQKVEFLVSFYNNEISEKSEIFDDQFSVERPDGSNFTLKIRSTKLEDSAMYFCASTLGGALGTDTQYFGPGTRLTVL.

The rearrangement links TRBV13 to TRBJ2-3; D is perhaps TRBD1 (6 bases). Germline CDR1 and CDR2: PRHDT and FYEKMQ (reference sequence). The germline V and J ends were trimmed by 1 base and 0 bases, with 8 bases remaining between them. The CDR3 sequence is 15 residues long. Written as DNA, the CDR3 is TGTGCCAGCAGCTTAGCAGGGGTTAGCACAGATACGCAGTATTTT. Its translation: CASSLAGVSTDTQYF.

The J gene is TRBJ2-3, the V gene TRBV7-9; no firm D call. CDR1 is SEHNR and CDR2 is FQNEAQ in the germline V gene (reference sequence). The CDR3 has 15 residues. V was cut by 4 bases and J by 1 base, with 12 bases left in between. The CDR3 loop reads CASSSPRVGTDTQYF. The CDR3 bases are TGTGCCAGCAGCTCCCCCCGAGTCGGCACAGATACGCAGTATTTT. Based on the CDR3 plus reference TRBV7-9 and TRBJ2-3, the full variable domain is DTGVSQNPRHKITKRGQNVTFRCDPISEHNRLYWYRQTLGQGPEFLTYFQNEAQLEKSRLLSDRFSAERPKGSFSTLEIQRTEQGDSAMYLCASSSPRVGTDTQYFGPGTRLTVL.

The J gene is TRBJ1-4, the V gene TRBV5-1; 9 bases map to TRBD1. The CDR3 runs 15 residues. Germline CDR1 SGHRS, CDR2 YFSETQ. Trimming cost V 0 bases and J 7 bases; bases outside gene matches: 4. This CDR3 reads CASSLGGTGTEKLFF. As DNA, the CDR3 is TGCGCCAGCAGCTTGGGGGGGACAGGGACTGAAAAACTGTTTTTT.

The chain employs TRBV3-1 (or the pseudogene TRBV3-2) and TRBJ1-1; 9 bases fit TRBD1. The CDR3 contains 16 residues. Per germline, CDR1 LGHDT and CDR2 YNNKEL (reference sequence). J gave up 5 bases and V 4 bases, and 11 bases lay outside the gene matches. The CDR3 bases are TGTGCCAGCAGCCGTAACCTTAACAGGGGGCGGACTGAAGCTTTCTTT. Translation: CASSRNLNRGRTEAFF.

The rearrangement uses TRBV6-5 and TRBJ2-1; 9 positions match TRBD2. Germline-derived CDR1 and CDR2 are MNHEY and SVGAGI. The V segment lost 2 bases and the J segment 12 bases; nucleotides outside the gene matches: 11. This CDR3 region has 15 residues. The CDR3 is CASSYAGGAGLGQFF. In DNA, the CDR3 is TGTGCCAGCAGTTACGCGGGGGGGGCCGGCCTAGGGCAGTTCTTC.

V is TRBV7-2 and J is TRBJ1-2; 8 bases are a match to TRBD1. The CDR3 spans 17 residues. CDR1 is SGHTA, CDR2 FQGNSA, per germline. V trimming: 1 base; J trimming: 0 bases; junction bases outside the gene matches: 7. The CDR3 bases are TGTGCCAGCAGCTTAGATCGGACAGGGCCTTCTAACTATGGCTACACCTTC. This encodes CASSLDRTGPSNYGYTF. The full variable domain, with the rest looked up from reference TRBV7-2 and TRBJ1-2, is GAGVSQSPSNKVTEKGKDVELRCDPISGHTALYWYRQSLGQGLEFLIYFQGNSAPDKSGLPSDRFSAERTGGSVSTLTIQRTQQEDSAVYLCASSLDRTGPSNYGYTFGSGTRLTVV.